This record concerns one T cell receptor beta chain sequence. The table lists this clonotype with many counts. The specificity of this receptor is unknown. Within one base of it there is no much larger clone, and no base qualities were kept. Receptors were amplified or captured by RT-PCR. Sequencing was performed on an Illumina MiSeq. The raw public reads went through TCRdb reprocessing: fastp at Q25, MiXCR clone calling, in-frame beta chains kept. Rows matching on CDR3 protein sequence are summarized as one entry with the most common DNA and genes. The table for this sample lists more than 600,000 distinct CDR3 sequences; over 12% of them were counted only once. Of the sample, 3.6% is held by the ten largest clones. The data belong to a study listed by TCRdb under 2016. The germline V gene provides CDR1 SGHTA and CDR2 FQGNSA. Measured from the cysteine to the phenylalanine, the CDR3 is 14 residues long. Only the CDR3 region is kept as DNA, spanning 42 bases read in frame from base 1. From V the trimming removes 3 bases and from J it removes 4 bases, while the gene matches leave 3 bases of the junction unaccounted for.

This TCR was recovered from a female donor in good health, serving as a healthy control. Sequenced material: memory CD4+ T cells from blood. Recombination connected TRBV7-2 to TRBJ1-1; TRBD1 matches 9 bases in the middle. The CDR3 reads as follows: CASSLTGGVTEAFF. In nucleotides, the sequence is TGTGCCAGCAGCTTGACAGGGGGAGTCACTGAAGCTTTCTTT. The entire variable domain, with the stretches around the CDR3 drawn from the reference TRBV7-2 and TRBJ1-1 proteins, is GAGVSQSPSNKVTEKGKDVELRCDPISGHTALYWYRQSLGQGLEFLIYFQGNSAPDKSGLPSDRFSAERTGGSVSTLTIQRTQQEDSAVYLCASSLTGGVTEAFFGQGTRLTVV.